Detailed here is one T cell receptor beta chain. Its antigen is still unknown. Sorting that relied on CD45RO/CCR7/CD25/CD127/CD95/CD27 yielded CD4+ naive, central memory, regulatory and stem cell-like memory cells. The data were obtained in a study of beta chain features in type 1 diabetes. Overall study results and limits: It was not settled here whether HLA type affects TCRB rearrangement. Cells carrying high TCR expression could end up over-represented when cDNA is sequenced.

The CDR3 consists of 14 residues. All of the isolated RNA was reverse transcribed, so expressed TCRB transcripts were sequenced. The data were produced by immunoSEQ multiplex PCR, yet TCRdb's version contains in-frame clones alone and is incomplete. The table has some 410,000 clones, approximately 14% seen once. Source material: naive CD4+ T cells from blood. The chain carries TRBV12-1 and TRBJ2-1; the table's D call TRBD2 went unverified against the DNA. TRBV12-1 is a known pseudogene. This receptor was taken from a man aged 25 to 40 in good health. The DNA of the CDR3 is TGTGCCAGCAGCTCAGGACTAGCGGGAAGTGAGCAGTTCTTC. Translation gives CASSSGLAGSEQFF.